This is a list of T cell receptor beta chains from one sample in a study of cytomegalovirus exposure and HLA in healthy donors. TCRdb keeps only in-frame clones here, not all; method: immunoSEQ multiplex PCR. The data hold tens of thousands of clones, with less than 85% observed a single time. Sequencing input: PBMCs. The receptors were sampled from a woman between 55 and 75 years old in good health and CMV-seropositive. The CDR3 runs from the conserved cysteine through the conserved F or W. A D gene is named only where the DNA matches it firmly. Size is stated for part of the rows, as once, few or many counts, or as a class when the clone is expanded.

j_call d_call v_call clone_size cdr3_nt cdr3_aa
TRBJ1-1 - TRBV5-4 few TGTGCCAGCAGCCCGGGCGGGGGGCGGGTGAATCCCACTGAAGCTTTCTTT CASSPGGGRVNPTEAFF
TRBJ2-1 TRBD2 TRBV9 - TGTGCCAGCAGCTCCAGGACTAGCGGGGGTGAGCAGTTCTTC CASSSRTSGGEQFF
TRBJ2-6 - TRBV25-1 - TGTGCCAGCAGTGATCCGACAGATTACTCTGGGGCCAACGTCCTGACTTTC CASSDPTDYSGANVLTF
TRBJ2-1 - TRBV2 - TGTGCCAGCAGTGTAGGGAGGTCCGATGAGCAGTTCTTC CASSVGRSDEQFF
TRBJ2-6 - TRBV7-9 - TGTTCCACCCCTAAAACAGACGGGAACCCCTCTGGGGCCAACGTCCTGACTTTC CSTPKTDGNPSGANVLTF
TRBJ2-3 TRBD1 TRBV6-4 - TGTGCCAGCAGTCCACAGGGGGTCGGTACAGATACGCAGTATTTT CASSPQGVGTDTQYF
TRBJ1-3 - TRBV9 - TGTGCCAGCAGCGCCCAGATTGGTGGAAACACCATATATTTT CASSAQIGGNTIYF
TRBJ2-7 - TRBV15 - TGTGCCACCAGCAGAGGGAGGGTCGAGCAGTACTTC CATSRGRVEQYF
TRBJ2-7 TRBD2 TRBV6-1 - TGTGCCAGCAGTGAACATGGCGGGGGACCCTACGAGCAGTACTTC CASSEHGGGPYEQYF
TRBJ2-5 - TRBV7-6 - TGTGCCAGCAGCTTAGGGCGGCTGAAAGAGACCCAGTACTTC CASSLGRLKETQYF
TRBJ2-1 TRBD1 TRBV7-6 - TGTGCCAGCAGCCTAAACAGGGGAGTTGACAATGAGCAGTTCTTC CASSLNRGVDNEQFF
TRBJ1-6 - TRBV10-2 - TGCGCCAGCAGAGAGGCCCGAGGAAGTTCACCCCTCCACTTT CASREARGSSPLHF
TRBJ2-3 - TRBV5-4 - TGTGCCAGCAGCTTGGCTAGCGCGGTGGATACGCAGTATTTT CASSLASAVDTQYF
TRBJ1-2 TRBD1 TRBV11-1 - TGTGCCAGCAGCTTAAACAGGGGAGGCTATGGCTACACCTTC CASSLNRGGYGYTF
TRBJ1-2 - TRBV7-2 - TGTGCCAGCAGCTTAGGGGGGGGAAGTCGCTATGGCTACACCTTC CASSLGGGSRYGYTF
TRBJ1-2 - TRBV25-1 few TGTGCCAGCAGTGAGGCAGGGATTTTGGATGGCTACACCTTC CASSEAGILDGYTF
TRBJ2-1 - TRBV7-8 - TGTGCCAGCAGCTCAGGACAGTACAATGAGCAGTTCTTC CASSSGQYNEQFF
TRBJ1-3 - TRBV7-2 - TGTGCCAGCAGCTTAGATGGTAGAGGAGCAGCAGGAAACACCATATATTTT CASSLDGRGAAGNTIYF
TRBJ1-5 - TRBV6-1 - TGTGCCAGCAGCGGAGACAGTTCCCACTATCAGCCCCAGCATTTT CASSGDSSHYQPQHF
TRBJ2-6 - TRBV27 - TGTGCCAGCAGTCCCGCACTCAGGTCTGGGGCCAACGTCCTGACTTTC CASSPALRSGANVLTF
TRBJ1-5 - TRBV7-9 - TGTGCCAGCAGCTTAGTTCTAGAGCATCAGCCCCAGCATTTT CASSLVLEHQPQHF
TRBJ1-1 TRBD1 TRBV7-9 - TGTTCCAGCAGCTTACAGGGGACTGAAGCTTTCTTT CSSSLQGTEAFF
TRBJ1-1 - TRBV19 - TGTGCCAGTACCCCCCTGGGAGGGCCTGAAGCTTTCTTT CASTPLGGPEAFF
TRBJ2-4 - TRBV5-4 - TGTGCCAGCAGCGCCTCGGTGCAGAGCGAAAACATTCAGTACTTC CASSASVQSENIQYF
TRBJ2-1 - TRBV2 - TGTGCCAGCAGTGTCGGGGGTGAGCAGTTCTTC CASSVGGEQFF
TRBJ1-1 - TRBV6-5 - TGTGCCAGCAGTCTTACAGGGTTTAACACTGAAGCTTTCTTT CASSLTGFNTEAFF
TRBJ2-5 TRBD1 TRBV2 - TGTGCCAGCGGCGGACCCCCGGGACAGGGGGTTGTGGAGACCCAGTACTTC CASGGPPGQGVVETQYF
TRBJ1-2 TRBD1 TRBV2 - TGTGCCAGCAGTAAGCAGGGGGCGCATGGCTACACCTTC CASSKQGAHGYTF
TRBJ1-2 TRBD1 TRBV18 few TGTGCCAGCTCAATCGTTTCGGACAGGGGAAATGGCTACACCTTC CASSIVSDRGNGYTF
TRBJ2-2 - TRBV5-1 - TGCGCCAGCAGCGTGACAGGACCCCCCGGGGAGCTGTTTTTT CASSVTGPPGELFF
TRBJ2-7 - TRBV5-1 once TGCGCCAGCAGTCTCGGACAGGGAGGGAAGCAGTACTTC CASSLGQGGKQYF